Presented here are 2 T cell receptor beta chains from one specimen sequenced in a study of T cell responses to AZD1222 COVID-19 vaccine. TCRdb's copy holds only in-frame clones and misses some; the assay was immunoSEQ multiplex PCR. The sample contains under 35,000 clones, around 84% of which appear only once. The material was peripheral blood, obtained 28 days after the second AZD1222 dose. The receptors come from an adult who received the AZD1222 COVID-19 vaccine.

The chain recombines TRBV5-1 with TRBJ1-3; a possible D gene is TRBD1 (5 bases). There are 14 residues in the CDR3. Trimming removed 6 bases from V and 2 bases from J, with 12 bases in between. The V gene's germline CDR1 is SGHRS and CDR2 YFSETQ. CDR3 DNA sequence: TGCGCCAGCAAGCCGTCGGGACCTGGAAACACCATATATTTT. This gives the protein CASKPSGPGNTIYF.

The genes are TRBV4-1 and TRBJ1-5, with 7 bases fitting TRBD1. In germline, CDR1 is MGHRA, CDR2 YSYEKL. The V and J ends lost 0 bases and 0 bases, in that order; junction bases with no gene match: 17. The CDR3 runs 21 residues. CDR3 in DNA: TGCGCCAGCAGCCAAGATCCCTTTCAACGGCCAGGGGGTTATAGCAATCAGCCCCAGCATTTT. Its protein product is CASSQDPFQRPGGYSNQPQHF.